The source of this T cell receptor (beta chain) is a study of T-cell reconstitution after alpha-beta-depleted transplantation in children. There are 14 residues in the CDR3. Germline V gene data show CDR1 as SQVTM and CDR2 as ANQGSEA. V was pared by 4 bases and J by 0 bases, with 9 bases between. In this sample, this clonotype turned up many times. What it binds is not known. Findings and limits, study-wide: T-cell counts and diversity were attributed mostly to newly produced T cells one year after transplant. Surviving recipient T cells and thymic progenitors underlay high day-60 TCRbeta diversity in some patients. About two months after transplant, alpha-beta T cells reportedly came from several hundred expanded graft clones.

The TCRbeta library was prepared with unique molecular identifiers. TCRdb redid the calling of the PCR reads with MiXCR, one entry per CDR3 protein. The sample lists hundreds of thousands of distinct CDR3 sequences; less than 9% were seen once. The source is a male patient younger than 18 who had a stem cell transplant for acute lymphoblastic leukemia, so the T cells may come from the graft donor. The genes are TRBV29-1 and TRBJ1-4, with a tentative D call TRBD1 (5 bases). This material consisted of PBMCs, mostly from graft donor cells, taken 180 days after TCRalphabeta/CD19-depleted stem cell transplant. The CDR3 loop is CSVGGGTTNEKLFF. DNA for the CDR3: TGCAGCGTTGGGGGGGGTACAACTAATGAAAAACTGTTTTTT.